One and the same sample provided the 26 T cell receptor beta chains below, sequenced in a study of cytomegalovirus exposure and HLA in healthy donors (dated by TCRdb to 2016 to 2017). The method behind the library was the immunoSEQ multiplex PCR assay. For the multiplex PCR, a mixture combining 60 forward primers for TCR Vbeta segments and 13 reverse primers for TCR Jbeta segments was used. TCRdb re-hosts the immuneACCESS table, in-frame sequences only. Its copies lack some clones; in the studies checked, an unresolved V gene accounts for under half of them, and the cause for the rest is not known. Present in this sample are 95,000 to 150,000 clones, around three quarters of which were seen just once. The leading ten clones occupy 8.9% of the sample. Sequenced input: PBMCs. These receptors all stem from a man younger than 40 in good health and CMV-seropositive.

CDR3 DNA: TGCGCCAGCAGCCCTAGGGAGGGCGGCACTGAAGCTTTCTTT. Translation: CASSPREGGTEAFF. The rearrangement joins TRBV4-1 to TRBJ1-1; D is ambiguous. V was cut by 4 bases and J by 4 bases, with 13 bases left in between. This CDR3 has 14 residues. The germline CDR1 and CDR2 sequences are MGHRA and YSYEKL.

The genes are TRBV10-2 and TRBJ1-1; 7 bases line up with TRBD1. In germline, CDR1 is WSHSY, CDR2 SAAADI. V lost 5 bases to trimming and J lost 4 bases; unmatched junction nucleotides: 4. CDR3 size: 13 residues. In DNA form, the CDR3 reads TGCGCCAGCAGTACAGGACAGGCCACTGAAGCTTTCTTT. Its protein product is CASSTGQATEAFF.

The chain uses TRBV6-1 and TRBJ1-4; D gene uncertain. This CDR3 has 15 residues. Germline CDR1 and CDR2: MNHNS and SASEGT. Deletions cut 3 bases from V and 0 bases from J, with 8 bases between. The CDR3 protein is CASSEVGATNEKLFF. The DNA of the CDR3 is TGTGCCAGCAGTGAGGTCGGGGCAACTAATGAAAAACTGTTTTTT.

The chain has TRBV19 and TRBJ1-1; 7 positions match TRBD1. The length of the CDR3 is 14 residues. The junction had 3 bases not matched to a gene; V was cut back by 5 bases and J by 0 bases. Germline V gene lookup returns CDR1 LNHDA and CDR2 SQIVND (reference sequence). CDR3 in DNA: TGTGCCAGTAGTTCGACAGGGTTGAACACTGAAGCTTTCTTT. It specifies CASSSTGLNTEAFF.

A note on this clone: An end of the junction differs from the germline gene, which may be a read error. The rearrangement joins TRBV5-1 to TRBJ2-2; 12 positions agree with TRBD2. This CDR3 is 16 amino acids long. Germline lookup yields CDR1 SGHRS and CDR2 YFSETQ. The CDR3 coding sequence is TGCGCCAGCGGCTTAGGACTAGCGGGGATCACCGGGGAGCTGTTTTTT. Amino acid sequence: CASGLGLAGITGELFF.

This chain joins TRBV5-8 and TRBJ2-7; D not resolved. This CDR3 spans 12 amino acids. CDR1 and CDR2 (germline): SGHTS, YDEGEE. Trimming stripped 0 bases from V and 6 bases from J, with 7 bases between. The CDR3 coding sequence is TGTGCCAGCAGCTTGGCCTACTCCGAGCAGTACTTC. This codes for CASSLAYSEQYF. Variable domain in full (rest from reference TRBV5-8 and TRBJ2-7): EAGVTQSPTHLIKTRGQQATLRCSPISGHTSVYWYQQALGLGLQFLLWYDEGEERNRGNFPPRFSGRQFPNYSSELNVNALELEDSALYLCASSLAYSEQYFGPGTRLTVT.

V usage is TRBV4-1 and J usage is TRBJ2-7, with D hard to call. The V end was cut by 0 bases, the J end by 7 bases, with 13 bases between. The CDR3 runs 14 residues. Germline CDR1 MGHRA, CDR2 YSYEKL. The CDR3 loop reads CASSQDQRSREQYF. CDR3 DNA sequence: TGCGCCAGCAGCCAAGATCAACGGAGTCGGGAGCAGTACTTC.

The V gene is TRBV10-1, the J gene TRBJ2-1; D perhaps matches TRBD2 (6 bases). The CDR3 runs 13 residues. Trimming took off 7 bases at V and 7 bases at J, with 14 bases between the two ends. Germline loops: CDR1 WNHNN, CDR2 SYGVQD (reference sequence). In DNA, the CDR3 is TGCGCCAGCACCTTTGAGGGAGGAAATGAGCAGTTCTTC. Amino acid sequence: CASTFEGGNEQFF.

The chain links TRBV11-2 to TRBJ2-3, with TRBD1 identical over 8 bases. CDR1 and CDR2 from the germline V gene are SGHAT and FQNNGV. The CDR3 runs to 15 residues. The junction had 9 bases not matched to a gene; V was cut back by 5 bases and J by 5 bases. CDR3 in DNA: TGTGCCAGCAGCCGCCGACAGGGGCTGCAAGATACGCAGTATTTT. It yields the protein CASSRRQGLQDTQYF. Based on the CDR3 plus reference TRBV11-2 and TRBJ2-3, the full variable domain is EAGVAQSPRYKIIEKRQSVAFWCNPISGHATLYWYQQILGQGPKLLIQFQNNGVVDDSQLPKDRFSAERLKGVDSTLKIQPAKLEDSAVYLCASSRRQGLQDTQYFGPGTRLTVL.

To note about this clone: The junction differs from germline at one of its ends, possibly a read error. The chain employs TRBV5-4 and TRBJ2-5, with D possibly matching TRBD1 (6 bases). The germline CDR1 and CDR2 sequences are SGHNT and YYREEE (reference sequence). CDR3 length: 14 residues. The CDR3 loop is CAGSLFGTSETQYF. The DNA for the CDR3 is TGTGCCGGCAGCTTGTTCGGGACATCGGAGACCCAGTACTTC. The full variable domain, with the rest looked up from reference TRBV5-4 and TRBJ2-5, is ETGVTQSPTHLIKTRGQQVTLRCSSQSGHNTVSWYQQALGQGPQFIFQYYREEENGRGNFPPRFSGLQFPNYSSELNVNALELDDSALYLCAGSLFGTSETQYFGPGTRLLVL.

This clone occurred a few times. This chain joins TRBV18 and TRBJ2-1, with D possibly TRBD1 on 6 matching bases. V was pared by 6 bases and J by 5 bases, with 14 bases between. Per the germline V gene, CDR1 is KGHSH and CDR2 is LQKENI. The CDR3 totals 14 residues. CDR3: CASSSQGNNNEQFF. The CDR3 DNA sequence: TGTGCCAGCTCCTCACAGGGAAACAACAATGAGCAGTTCTTC.

The CDR3 reads CASSEGTGIFNEQFF. As DNA, the CDR3 is TGTGCCAGCAGTGAAGGGACAGGGATTTTCAATGAGCAGTTCTTC. The chain is built from TRBV2 and TRBJ2-1; 8 bases line up with TRBD1. V lost 1 base, J lost 6 bases, and 5 bases stayed unmatched. This CDR3 spans 15 amino acids. The germline V gene has CDR1 SNHLY and CDR2 FYNNEI.

J is TRBJ1-5 and V is TRBV18; 10 positions match TRBD1. Germline V gene lookup returns CDR1 KGHSH and CDR2 LQKENI. This CDR3 comprises 15 residues. The trim removed 6 bases at V and 1 base at J, leaving 3 bases unmatched. The CDR3 loop is CASSWDRGSNQPQHF. The CDR3 DNA reads TGTGCCAGCTCGTGGGACAGGGGAAGCAATCAGCCCCAGCATTTT.

The chain combines TRBV7-8 with TRBJ1-6, with TRBD1 matching over 8 bases. Germline assignment: CDR1 SGHVS and CDR2 FQNEAQ. V was clipped by 4 bases and J by 0 bases; unmatched bases: 8. The CDR3 is made up of 18 amino acids. As DNA, the CDR3 is TGTGCCAGCAGCTACTGGGACAGGCCATACTCCTATAATTCACCCCTCCACTTT. Translating gives CASSYWDRPYSYNSPLHF.

This clone is a singleton in its sample. V gene TRBV5-1 combines with J gene TRBJ2-3, with 7 nucleotides matching TRBD1. V gave up 3 bases and J gave up 0 bases; unmatched junction bases: 4. CDR3 size: 15 residues. The germline gives CDR1 SGHRS, CDR2 YFSETQ. The DNA of the CDR3 is TGCGCCAGCAGCTCCGGGACAGCTAGCACAGATACGCAGTATTTT. Translating gives CASSSGTASTDTQYF.

The chain joins TRBV11-2 to TRBJ2-2; D not certain. There are 12 residues in the CDR3. Germline values: CDR1 SGHAT, CDR2 FQNNGV. V lost 3 bases, J lost 8 bases, and 7 bases lay in between. The CDR3: CASSFKAGELFF. CDR3 sequence (DNA): TGTGCCAGCAGCTTCAAAGCAGGGGAGCTGTTTTTT.

CDR3 DNA sequence: TGTGCCAGCAGCTTAATGTCCGGGTCAACTGAAGCTTTCTTT. Protein sequence: CASSLMSGSTEAFF. This chain uses TRBV7-3 with TRBJ1-1; D uncertain. The V end was cut by 1 base, the J end by 5 bases, with 11 bases between. Per the germline V gene, CDR1 is SGHTA and CDR2 is FQGTGA. The CDR3 extends over 14 amino acids.

The chain combines TRBV13 with TRBJ2-2; 9 nucleotides align to TRBD1. CDR1 PRHDT and CDR2 FYEKMQ come from the germline V gene (reference sequence). V was clipped by 1 base and J by 4 bases; unmatched bases: 4. This CDR3 contains 16 residues. CDR3 region: CASSLDRTGVTGELFF. DNA for the CDR3: TGTGCCAGCAGCTTAGACCGGACAGGGGTCACCGGGGAGCTGTTTTTT.

The CDR3, as DNA: TGTGCCAGCAGCGACCGGGACACGGCGATCTACGAGCAGTACTTC. Translation: CASSDRDTAIYEQYF. The V and J genes are TRBV7-6 and TRBJ2-7; tentative D call: TRBD1 (6 bases). Germline V gene lookup returns CDR1 SGHVS and CDR2 FNYEAQ. Trimming shortened V by 5 bases and J by 3 bases, and 17 bases separated the two germline ends. The CDR3 contains 15 residues.

The chain is built from TRBV4-1 and TRBJ1-3; the match to TRBD1 covers 9 bases. V lost 4 bases to trimming and J lost 2 bases; unmatched junction nucleotides: 6. Looked up from germline, CDR1 is MGHRA and CDR2 is YSYEKL. The length of the CDR3 is 16 residues. As DNA, the CDR3 is TGCGCCAGCAGCCCCGGACAGGGGAGACCTGGAAACACCATATATTTT. Protein sequence: CASSPGQGRPGNTIYF.

This clone appeared a single time. The J gene is TRBJ2-7, the V gene TRBV6-4, with D possibly matching TRBD2 (7 bases). CDR3 size: 17 residues. Deletions cut 6 bases from V and 0 bases from J, with 21 bases between. The germline V gene encodes CDR1 MRHNA and CDR2 SNTAGT. The CDR3 bases are TGTGCCAGCAGACTGGGAGGGGGGACGTACTACTCCTACGAGCAGTACTTC. It yields the protein CASRLGGGTYYSYEQYF.

This clone was recorded only once. V is TRBV10-3 and J is TRBJ1-1; TRBD1 aligns across 7 bases. CDR1 ENHRY and CDR2 SYGVKD come from the germline V gene. V shed 2 bases and J 5 bases; nucleotides not matched to a gene: 8. This CDR3 has 15 residues. CDR3 residues: CAISETTDRETEAFF. CDR3 in DNA: TGTGCCATCAGTGAGACGACCGACAGGGAAACTGAAGCTTTCTTT.

This clone was seen just once. The V and J genes are TRBV9 and TRBJ1-4; 9 nucleotides align to TRBD1. CDR1 and CDR2 (germline): SGDLS, YYNGEE. Trimming at V came to 2 bases and at J to 8 bases, leaving 10 bases not matched to a gene. This CDR3 is 16 amino acids long. The CDR3 sequence is CASSVGDRVFSEKLFF. In nucleotides, the CDR3 is TGTGCCAGCAGCGTGGGGGACAGGGTTTTTTCGGAAAAACTGTTTTTT.

The V and J genes are TRBV10-1 and TRBJ2-1; the D is unclear. CDR3 length: 17 amino acids. Germline V gene sequence: CDR1 WNHNN, CDR2 SYGVQD (reference sequence). V lost 6 bases, J lost 4 bases, and 22 bases lay in between. CDR3 in amino acids: CASRTTSRPLQYNEQFF. DNA for the CDR3: TGCGCCAGCAGAACCACCTCCCGCCCGCTTCAGTACAATGAGCAGTTCTTC.

The rearrangement uses TRBV5-1 and TRBJ1-1, with a weak D call TRBD1 (6 bases). This CDR3 has 15 residues. CDR1 SGHRS and CDR2 YFSETQ come from the germline V gene. Trimming took 2 bases from V and 5 from J, leaving 16 bases between them. CDR3 bases: TGCGCCAGCAGCTTTAGCGGGGGGCGATGGACTGAAGCTTTCTTT. Translating it yields CASSFSGGRWTEAFF.

The rearrangement joins TRBV5-1 to TRBJ2-3, with TRBD2 matching over 8 bases. Germline CDR1 is SGHRS and CDR2 is YFSETQ. J lost 4 bases, V lost 3 bases, and 7 bases had no gene match. The CDR3 contains 15 residues. The CDR3 spells CASSSNGGGADTQYF. DNA for the CDR3: TGCGCCAGCAGCTCCAACGGGGGGGGCGCAGATACGCAGTATTTT. Variable domain in full (rest from reference TRBV5-1 and TRBJ2-3): KAGVTQTPRYLIKTRGQQVTLSCSPISGHRSVSWYQQTPGQGLQFLFEYFSETQRNKGNFPGRFSGRQFSNSRSEMNVSTLELGDSALYLCASSSNGGGADTQYFGPGTRLTVL.